This entry is about one T cell receptor (beta chain). As for treatment: about 20 received Ad26.COV2.S at low or high dose, single or two shots; about 5 received placebo; per-sample allocation not given. Collection of samples fell on day 63 after the first vaccine or placebo injection. This Boston cohort included adults aged 18-55 years. The source of the sample is a study of Ad26.COV2.S vaccination and SARS-CoV-2 variants. Clones were read by immunoSEQ multiplex PCR, and TCRdb kept only the in-frame ones, dropping some. The sample records around 350,000 clones, roughly 84% being singletons. V gave up 2 bases and J gave up 4 bases, with 13 bases separating them. Germline CDR1 and CDR2: SGDLS and YYNGEE. CDR3 length: 15 residues.

The genes are TRBV9 and TRBJ2-1; TRBD1 might be the D (6 bases). This sequence was found in a person between 18 and 59 years old who received the Ad26.COV2.S COVID-19 vaccine or a placebo. The sequencing here drew on peripheral blood, taken in a trial of Ad26.COV2.S vaccine versus placebo. CDR3: CASSVLGTPYNEQFF. The DNA of the CDR3 is TGTGCCAGCAGCGTTCTTGGGACACCGTACAATGAGCAGTTCTTC.